The clone carrying this T cell receptor beta chain was recorded once. Its antigen is still unknown. Second doses were pooled across both intervals (about 4 or about 12 weeks). The sample comes from a study of T cell responses to AZD1222 COVID-19 vaccine. Broader study findings: Only a handful of people who got AZD1222 tested seropositive at baseline. The sample set comprised mostly white British donors with more females, and clonal diversity was possibly underestimated.

Measured with immunoSEQ multiplex PCR; TCRdb has only the in-frame clones, and not every one. The sample lists some 110,000 clones, 75% to 90% occurring once. This sequence was found in an adult who received the AZD1222 COVID-19 vaccine. Here the sequenced sample was peripheral blood, taken 28 days after the second AZD1222 dose.

As DNA, the CDR3 is TGTGCCACCAGTGACGCGACAGGGGCCCTAAACACCGGGGAGCTGTTTTTT. Translating it yields CATSDATGALNTGELFF. This chain uses TRBV24-1 with TRBJ2-2, with TRBD1 matching over 8 bases. The trim removed 4 bases at V and 2 bases at J, leaving 8 bases unmatched. The CDR3 covers 17 residues. Germline-derived CDR1 and CDR2 are KGHDR and SFDVKD.